This TCR beta chain emerged from a study of cytomegalovirus exposure and HLA in healthy donors. Worth noting for this clone: The antigen remains unidentified.

The PCR ran on 60 Vbeta and 13 Jbeta primers. TCRdb's table, derived via immunoSEQ multiplex PCR, lists solely in-frame clones and lacks some. The sample totals about 200,000 clones; its top ten clones hold approximately 1%. V shed 4 bases, J shed 8 bases, and the junction held 9 bases outside the gene matches. This CDR3 is built from 15 residues. Germline CDR1 and CDR2: SGHRS and YFSETQ. Study-level findings and limits: Association with HLA alleles at 0.05 false discovery rate was found for around 15,000 TCR beta sequences in a later analysis.

This TCR was sampled from a woman aged 25 to 45 in good health and CMV-seropositive. Sequencing was done on a sample of PBMCs. V is TRBV5-1 and J is TRBJ2-1; 10 nucleotides align to TRBD1. CDR3 loop: CASSLRQGAGDEQFF. CDR3 coding DNA: TGCGCCAGCAGCCTCCGACAGGGGGCAGGAGATGAGCAGTTCTTC.